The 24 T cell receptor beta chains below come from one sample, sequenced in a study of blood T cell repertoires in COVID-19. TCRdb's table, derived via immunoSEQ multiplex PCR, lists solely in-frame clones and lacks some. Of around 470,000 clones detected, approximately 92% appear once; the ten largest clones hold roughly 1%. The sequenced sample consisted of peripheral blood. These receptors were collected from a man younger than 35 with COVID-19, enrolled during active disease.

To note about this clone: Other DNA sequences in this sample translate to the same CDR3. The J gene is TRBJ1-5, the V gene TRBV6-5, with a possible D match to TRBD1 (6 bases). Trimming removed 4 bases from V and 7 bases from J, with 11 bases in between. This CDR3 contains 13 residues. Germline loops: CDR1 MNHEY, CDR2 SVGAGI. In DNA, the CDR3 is TGTGCCAGCAGTTCAGGGGCTGGACAGCCCCAGCATTTT. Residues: CASSSGAGQPQHF.

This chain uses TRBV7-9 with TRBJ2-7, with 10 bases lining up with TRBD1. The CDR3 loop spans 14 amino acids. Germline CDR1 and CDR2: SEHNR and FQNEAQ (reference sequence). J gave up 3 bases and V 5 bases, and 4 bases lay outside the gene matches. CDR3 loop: CASSLGTGVYEQYF. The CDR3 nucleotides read TGTGCCAGCAGCCTCGGGACAGGGGTCTACGAGCAGTACTTC.

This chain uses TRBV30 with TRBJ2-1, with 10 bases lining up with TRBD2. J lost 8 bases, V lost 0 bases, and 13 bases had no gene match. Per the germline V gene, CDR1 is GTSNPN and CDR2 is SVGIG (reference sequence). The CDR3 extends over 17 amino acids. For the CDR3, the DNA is TGTGCCTGGAGTGTAACCCGAACTAGCGGGATTTTCGATGAGCAGTTCTTC. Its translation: CAWSVTRTSGIFDEQFF.

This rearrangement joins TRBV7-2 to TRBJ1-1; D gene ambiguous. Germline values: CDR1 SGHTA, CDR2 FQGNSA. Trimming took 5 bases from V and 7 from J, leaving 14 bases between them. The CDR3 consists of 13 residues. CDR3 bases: TGTGCCAGCAGCACCATCCTGGGCTATGAAGCTTTCTTT. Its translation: CASSTILGYEAFF.

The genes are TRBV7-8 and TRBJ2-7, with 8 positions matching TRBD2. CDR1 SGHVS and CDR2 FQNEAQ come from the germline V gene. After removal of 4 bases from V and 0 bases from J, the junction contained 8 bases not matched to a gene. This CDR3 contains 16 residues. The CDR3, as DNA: TGTGCCAGCAGCTCAGTGAGCGGGGGTCTCTCCTACGAGCAGTACTTC. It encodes CASSSVSGGLSYEQYF.

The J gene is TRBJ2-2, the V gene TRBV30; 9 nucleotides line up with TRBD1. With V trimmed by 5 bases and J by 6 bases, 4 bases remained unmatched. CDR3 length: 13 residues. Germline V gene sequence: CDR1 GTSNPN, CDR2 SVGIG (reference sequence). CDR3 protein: CAWAGQGSGELFF. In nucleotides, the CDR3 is TGTGCCTGGGCCGGACAGGGGTCCGGGGAGCTGTTTTTT.

The chain's CDR3 is CASSVEAHGASALSSYNEQFF. The DNA of the CDR3 is TGTGCCAGCAGCGTAGAGGCCCACGGCGCTAGCGCCCTTAGCTCCTACAATGAGCAGTTCTTC. V is TRBV9 and J is TRBJ2-1, with D possibly being TRBD2 (6 bases). CDR3 length: 21 residues. Looked up from germline, CDR1 is SGDLS and CDR2 is YYNGEE. The V gene lost 0 bases and the J gene lost 0 bases, with 25 bases spanning the gap.

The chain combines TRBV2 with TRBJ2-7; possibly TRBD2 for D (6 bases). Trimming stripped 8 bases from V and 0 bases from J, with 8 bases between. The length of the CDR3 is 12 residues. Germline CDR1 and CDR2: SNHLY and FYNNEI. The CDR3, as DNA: TGTGCCAGCGGCGGGGTCTCCTACGAGCAGTACTTC. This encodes CASGGVSYEQYF.

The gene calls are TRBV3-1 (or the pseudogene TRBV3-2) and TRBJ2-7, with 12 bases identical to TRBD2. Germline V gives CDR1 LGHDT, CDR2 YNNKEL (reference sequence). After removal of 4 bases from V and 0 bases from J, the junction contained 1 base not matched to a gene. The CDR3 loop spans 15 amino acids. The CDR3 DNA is TGTGCCAGCAGCCGACTAGCGGGGGCCTCCTACGAGCAGTACTTC. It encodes CASSRLAGASYEQYF.

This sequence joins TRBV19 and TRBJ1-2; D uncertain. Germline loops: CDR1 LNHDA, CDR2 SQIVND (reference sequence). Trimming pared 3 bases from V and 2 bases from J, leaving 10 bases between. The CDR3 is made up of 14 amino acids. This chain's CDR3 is CASSIWTLNYGYTF. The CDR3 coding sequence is TGTGCCAGTAGTATTTGGACTTTAAACTATGGCTACACCTTC.

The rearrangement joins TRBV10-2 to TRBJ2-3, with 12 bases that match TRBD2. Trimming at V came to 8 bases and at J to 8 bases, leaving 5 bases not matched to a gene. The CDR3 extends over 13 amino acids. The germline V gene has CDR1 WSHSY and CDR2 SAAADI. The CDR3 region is CASRLAGEGTQYF. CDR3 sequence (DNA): TGCGCCAGCCGACTAGCGGGAGAGGGTACGCAGTATTTT.

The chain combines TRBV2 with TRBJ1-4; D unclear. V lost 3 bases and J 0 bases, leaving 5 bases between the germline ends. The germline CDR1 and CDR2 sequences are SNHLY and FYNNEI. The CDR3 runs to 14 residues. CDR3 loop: CASSEGTTNEKLFF. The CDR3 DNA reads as TGTGCCAGCAGTGAGGGCACAACTAATGAAAAACTGTTTTTT. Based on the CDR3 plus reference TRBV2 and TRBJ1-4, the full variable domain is EPEVTQTPSHQVTQMGQEVILRCVPISNHLYFYWYRQILGQKVEFLVSFYNNEISEKSEIFDDQFSVERPDGSNFTLKIRSTKLEDSAMYFCASSEGTTNEKLFFGSGTQLSVL.

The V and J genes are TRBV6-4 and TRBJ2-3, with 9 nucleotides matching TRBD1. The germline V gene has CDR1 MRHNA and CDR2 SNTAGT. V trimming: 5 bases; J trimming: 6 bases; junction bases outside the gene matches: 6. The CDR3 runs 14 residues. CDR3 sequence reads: CASSRTGDRDTQYF. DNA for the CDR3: TGTGCCAGCAGTCGGACAGGGGATCGGGATACGCAGTATTTT.

For the CDR3, the DNA is TGCGCCAGCAGCTTGGAACTAGCGGGAGGGCCAGATACGCAGTATTTT. Amino acids: CASSLELAGGPDTQYF. The chain combines TRBV5-1 with TRBJ2-3; 13 bases map to TRBD2. CDR3 length: 16 residues. The V and J ends lost 0 bases and 4 bases, in that order; junction bases with no gene match: 2. The germline gives CDR1 SGHRS, CDR2 YFSETQ.

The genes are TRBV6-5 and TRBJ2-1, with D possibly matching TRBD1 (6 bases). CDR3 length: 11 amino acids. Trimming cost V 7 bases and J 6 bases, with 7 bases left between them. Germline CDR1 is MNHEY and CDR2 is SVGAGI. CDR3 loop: CASNRANEQFF. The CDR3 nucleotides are TGTGCCAGCAACAGGGCCAATGAGCAGTTCTTC.

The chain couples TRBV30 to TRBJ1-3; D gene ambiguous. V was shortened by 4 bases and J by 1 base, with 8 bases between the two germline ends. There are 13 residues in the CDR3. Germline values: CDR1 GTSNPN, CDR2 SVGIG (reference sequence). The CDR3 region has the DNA TGTGCCTGGACGCGGGGATCTGGAAACACCATATATTTT. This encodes CAWTRGSGNTIYF.

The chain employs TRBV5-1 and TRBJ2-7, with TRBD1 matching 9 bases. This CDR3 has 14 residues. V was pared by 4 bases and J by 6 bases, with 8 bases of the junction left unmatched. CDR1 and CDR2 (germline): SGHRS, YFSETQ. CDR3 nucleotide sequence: TGCGCCAGCAGCACCATCGGGACAGGGAGCGAGCAGTACTTC. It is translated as CASSTIGTGSEQYF.

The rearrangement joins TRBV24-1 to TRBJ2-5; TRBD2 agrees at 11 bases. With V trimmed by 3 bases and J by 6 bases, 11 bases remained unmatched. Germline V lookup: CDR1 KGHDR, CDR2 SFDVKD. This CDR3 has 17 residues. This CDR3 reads CATSDPRTSGRGQTQYF. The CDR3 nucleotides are TGTGCCACCAGTGATCCTCGTACTAGCGGGAGAGGGCAGACCCAGTACTTC.

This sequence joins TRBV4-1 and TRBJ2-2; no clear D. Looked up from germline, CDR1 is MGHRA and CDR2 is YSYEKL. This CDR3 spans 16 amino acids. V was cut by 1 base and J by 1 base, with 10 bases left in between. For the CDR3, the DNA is TGCGCCAGCAGCCAAGGGCCAGGATGGAACACCGGGGAGCTGTTTTTT. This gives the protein CASSQGPGWNTGELFF.

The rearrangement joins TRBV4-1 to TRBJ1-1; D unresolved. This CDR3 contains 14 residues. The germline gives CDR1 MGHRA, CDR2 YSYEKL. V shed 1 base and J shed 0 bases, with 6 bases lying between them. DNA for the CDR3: TGCGCCAGCAGCCAAGGAGGGATGAACACTGAAGCTTTCTTT. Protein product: CASSQGGMNTEAFF.

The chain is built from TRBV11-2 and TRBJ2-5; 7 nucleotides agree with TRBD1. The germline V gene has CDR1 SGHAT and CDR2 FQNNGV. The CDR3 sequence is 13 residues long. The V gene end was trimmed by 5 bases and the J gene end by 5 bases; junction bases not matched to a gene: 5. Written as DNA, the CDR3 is TGTGCCAGCAGCAGGGGACAGTCGGAGACCCAGTACTTC. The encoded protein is CASSRGQSETQYF.

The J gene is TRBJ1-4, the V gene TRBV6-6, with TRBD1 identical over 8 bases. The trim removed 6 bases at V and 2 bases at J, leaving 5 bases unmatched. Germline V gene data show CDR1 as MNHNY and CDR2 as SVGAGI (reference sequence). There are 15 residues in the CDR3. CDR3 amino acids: CASRRQGLTNEKLFF. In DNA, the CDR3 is TGTGCCAGCAGGCGACAGGGGCTGACTAATGAAAAACTGTTTTTT.

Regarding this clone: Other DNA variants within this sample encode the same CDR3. The CDR3 sequence is CAISESAGGNTGELFF. In DNA, the CDR3 is TGTGCCATCAGTGAGTCGGCGGGGGGAAACACCGGGGAGCTGTTTTTT. The chain has TRBV10-3 and TRBJ2-2; TRBD2 aligns across 8 bases. V dropped 0 bases and J dropped 2; count of bases not matched to a gene: 2. Germline V CDR1 and CDR2: ENHRY, SYGVKD. CDR3 length equals 16 residues.

The CDR3 region has the DNA TGTGCCAGCAGCTTCTGGACAGGGGGCTATAATTCACCCCTCCACTTT. It encodes CASSFWTGGYNSPLHF. The rearrangement links TRBV5-6 to TRBJ1-6; 10 bases align to TRBD1. With 2 bases clipped from V and 3 bases from J, the junction kept 2 bases outside the gene matches. CDR1 SGHDT and CDR2 YYEEEE come from the germline V gene. There are 16 residues in the CDR3. Full variable domain (outside the CDR3, taken from reference TRBV5-6 and TRBJ1-6): DAGVTQSPTHLIKTRGQQVTLRCSPKSGHDTVSWYQQALGQGPQFIFQYYEEEERQRGNFPDRFSGHQFPNYSSELNVNALLLGDSALYLCASSFWTGGYNSPLHFGNGTRLTVT.